These T cell receptor beta chains were read from a single sample in a study of T-cell reconstitution after alpha-beta-depleted transplantation in children. Using its own MiXCR run on the PCR reads, TCRdb lists one record per CDR3 protein. The sample has 250,000 to 400,000 distinct CDR3 sequences; roughly 25% are singletons. The sample consisted of PBMCs, mostly from graft donor cells, taken 180 days after TCRalphabeta/CD19-depleted stem cell transplant. Receptors were obtained from a male patient aged 10 to 17 who had a stem cell transplant for acute lymphoblastic leukemia, so the T cells may come from the graft donor. Each CDR3 is given with its conserved first and last residue. The D gene is left open where the match is weak. Size values are once, few and many counts, or a class for expanded clones, and some rows have none.

clone_size: .
v_call: TRBV11-2
j_call: TRBJ2-1
d_call: TRBD2
cdr3_aa: CASSPRPRTSGRSSYNEQFF
cdr3_nt: TGTGCCAGCAGCCCCCGTCCCAGGACTAGCGGGAGGAGCTCCTACAATGAGCAGTTCTTC

clone_size: .
v_call: TRBV7-9
j_call: TRBJ1-6
d_call: .
cdr3_aa: CASSLRTNSPLHF
cdr3_nt: TGTGCCAGCAGCTTAAGAACCAATTCACCCCTCCACTTT

clone_size: .
v_call: TRBV18
j_call: TRBJ2-1
d_call: .
cdr3_aa: CASSPPDSPWYNEQFF
cdr3_nt: TGTGCCAGCTCACCACCCGACTCCCCGTGGTACAATGAGCAGTTCTTC

clone_size: few
v_call: TRBV7-9
j_call: TRBJ2-3
d_call: TRBD2
cdr3_aa: CASSSGLAGSHTQYF
cdr3_nt: TGTGCCAGCAGTTCGGGACTAGCGGGATCCCATACGCAGTATTTT

clone_size: .
v_call: TRBV29-1
j_call: TRBJ2-3
d_call: .
cdr3_aa: CSVPTTDTQYF
cdr3_nt: TGCAGCGTACCAACTACAGATACGCAGTATTTT

clone_size: .
v_call: TRBV7-2
j_call: TRBJ1-2
d_call: .
cdr3_aa: CASRPAVNYGHTF
cdr3_nt: TGTGCCAGCAGACCAGCGGTTAACTATGGCCACACCTTC

clone_size: few
v_call: TRBV6-2/TRBV6-3
j_call: TRBJ2-3
d_call: TRBD2
cdr3_aa: CASTRGVRRDTQYF
cdr3_nt: TGTGCCAGCACCCGGGGGGTTCGAAGAGATACGCAGTATTTT

clone_size: .
v_call: TRBV7-2
j_call: TRBJ2-5
d_call: .
cdr3_aa: CASSLWRTQETQYF
cdr3_nt: TGTGCCAGCAGCTTGTGGCGGACCCAAGAGACCCAGTACTTC

clone_size: .
v_call: TRBV7-7
j_call: TRBJ2-3
d_call: .
cdr3_aa: CASSLGGVPDTQYF
cdr3_nt: TGTGCCAGCAGCTTAGGAGGGGTACCCGATACGCAGTATTTT

clone_size: few
v_call: TRBV5-1
j_call: TRBJ2-7
d_call: TRBD1
cdr3_aa: CASSSDRPYEQYF
cdr3_nt: TGCGCCAGCAGCTCGGACAGGCCCTACGAGCAGTACTTC